Listed below are T cell receptor beta chains from one sample, sequenced in a study of T cell changes during pregnancy in multiple sclerosis. Produced via immunoSEQ multiplex PCR; TCRdb's table is partial and in-frame only. The sample yields about 80,000 clones, approximately 95% seen once. The sequenced sample was peripheral blood, obtained in the second trimester of pregnancy. The origin of the receptors is a female donor in good health, enrolled as a control in a pregnancy study. The CDR3 runs from the conserved cysteine through the conserved F or W. The D gene is left open where the match is weak. Some rows have no size entry. The others give once, few or many, or a class for an expanded clone.

clone_size: once
j_call: TRBJ2-1
v_call: TRBV2
d_call: TRBD2
cdr3_nt: TGTGCCAGCAGTGTTAGCGGGAGTTCAAATGAGCAGTTCTTC
cdr3_aa: CASSVSGSSNEQFF

clone_size: NA
j_call: TRBJ2-7
v_call: TRBV2
d_call: TRBD1
cdr3_nt: TGTGCCAGCAGCGGACAGGGGGAAGGCTACGAGCAGTACTTC
cdr3_aa: CASSGQGEGYEQYF

clone_size: NA
j_call: TRBJ2-5
v_call: TRBV12-5
d_call: NA
cdr3_nt: TGTGCTAGTGGTTTGGTACGAGGGACCCAGTACTTC
cdr3_aa: CASGLVRGTQYF

clone_size: NA
j_call: TRBJ2-7
v_call: TRBV19
d_call: TRBD2
cdr3_nt: TGTGCCAGTAGTATACTAGCGGGAGTACCCTACGAGCAGTACTTC
cdr3_aa: CASSILAGVPYEQYF

clone_size: NA
j_call: TRBJ2-2
v_call: TRBV19
d_call: NA
cdr3_nt: TGTGCCACCGCGGAGGGTGGAGGAGCCGGGGAGCTGTTTTTT
cdr3_aa: CATAEGGGAGELFF

clone_size: NA
j_call: TRBJ1-3
v_call: TRBV19
d_call: NA
cdr3_nt: TGTGCCAGTTCAGTCTCCTCTGGAAACACCATATATTTT
cdr3_aa: CASSVSSGNTIYF

clone_size: NA
j_call: TRBJ2-7
v_call: TRBV10-3
d_call: NA
cdr3_nt: TGTGCCATCAGATCCGGGACAAGTGCCTACGAGCAGTACTTC
cdr3_aa: CAIRSGTSAYEQYF

clone_size: NA
j_call: TRBJ2-1
v_call: TRBV30
d_call: NA
cdr3_nt: TGTGCCTGGAGCTTCGGGGTATACAATGAGCAGTTCTTC
cdr3_aa: CAWSFGVYNEQFF

clone_size: NA
j_call: TRBJ2-1
v_call: TRBV6-5
d_call: TRBD2
cdr3_nt: TGTGCCAGCAGTTACTCGACTAGCGGGTTGATCAATGAGCAGTTCTTC
cdr3_aa: CASSYSTSGLINEQFF

clone_size: once
j_call: TRBJ2-3
v_call: TRBV29-1
d_call: TRBD1
cdr3_nt: TGCAGCGTTGAAGACAGGGGGCGAATAGATACGCAGTATTTT
cdr3_aa: CSVEDRGRIDTQYF

clone_size: NA
j_call: TRBJ2-4
v_call: TRBV18
d_call: NA
cdr3_nt: TGTGCCAGCTCACCACCGGGCAGGGCCAACAAAAACATTCAGTACTTC
cdr3_aa: CASSPPGRANKNIQYF

clone_size: NA
j_call: TRBJ2-7
v_call: TRBV28
d_call: NA
cdr3_nt: TGTGCCAGCAGTACCGTCCGGGACAACCCTGATTACGAGCAGTACTTC
cdr3_aa: CASSTVRDNPDYEQYF

clone_size: NA
j_call: TRBJ2-3
v_call: TRBV29-1
d_call: TRBD1
cdr3_nt: TGCAGCGTTGAAAGGGGACAGCATTTTAACACAGATACGCAGTATTTT
cdr3_aa: CSVERGQHFNTDTQYF

clone_size: NA
j_call: TRBJ1-1
v_call: TRBV5-1
d_call: TRBD1
cdr3_nt: TGCGCCAGCAGCGAACAGGGGGGGAACACTGAAGCTTTCTTT
cdr3_aa: CASSEQGGNTEAFF

clone_size: NA
j_call: TRBJ2-1
v_call: TRBV6-5
d_call: TRBD2
cdr3_nt: TGTGCCAGCAGTTCCTTGGCTAGCGGAGCATACAATGAGCAGTTCTTC
cdr3_aa: CASSSLASGAYNEQFF

clone_size: few
j_call: TRBJ2-3
v_call: TRBV18
d_call: NA
cdr3_nt: TGTGCCAGCTCACCAAGGTCGACGGGAGCAGCCACAGATACGCAGTATTTT
cdr3_aa: CASSPRSTGAATDTQYF

clone_size: NA
j_call: TRBJ2-3
v_call: TRBV7-8
d_call: TRBD2
cdr3_nt: TGTGCCAGCAGCTTACCCACTAGCGGGAAGGAAGGTACGCAGTATTTT
cdr3_aa: CASSLPTSGKEGTQYF

clone_size: NA
j_call: TRBJ1-5
v_call: TRBV7-9
d_call: NA
cdr3_nt: TGTGCCAGCAGCTTCGCGTACGGGGGGACGTATAGCAATCAGCCCCAGCATTTT
cdr3_aa: CASSFAYGGTYSNQPQHF

clone_size: NA
j_call: TRBJ2-1
v_call: TRBV2
d_call: TRBD2
cdr3_nt: TGTGCCAGCAGTCAATGGGGGGGAAGCTCCTACAATGAGCAGTTCTTC
cdr3_aa: CASSQWGGSSYNEQFF